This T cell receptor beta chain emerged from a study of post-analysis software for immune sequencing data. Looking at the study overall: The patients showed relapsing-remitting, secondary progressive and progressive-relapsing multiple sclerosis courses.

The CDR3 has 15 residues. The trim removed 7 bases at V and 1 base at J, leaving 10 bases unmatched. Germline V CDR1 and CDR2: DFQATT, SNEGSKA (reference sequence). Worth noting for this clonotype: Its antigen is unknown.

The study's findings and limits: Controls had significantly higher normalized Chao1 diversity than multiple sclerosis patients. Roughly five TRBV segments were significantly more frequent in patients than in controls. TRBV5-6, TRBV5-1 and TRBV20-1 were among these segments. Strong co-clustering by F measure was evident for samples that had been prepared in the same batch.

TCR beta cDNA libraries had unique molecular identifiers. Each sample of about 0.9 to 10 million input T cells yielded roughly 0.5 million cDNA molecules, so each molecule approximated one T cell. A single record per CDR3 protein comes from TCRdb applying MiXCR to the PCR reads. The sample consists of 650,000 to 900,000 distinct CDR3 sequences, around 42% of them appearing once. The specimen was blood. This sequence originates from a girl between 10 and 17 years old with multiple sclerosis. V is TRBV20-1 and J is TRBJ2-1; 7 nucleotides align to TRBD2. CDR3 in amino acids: CSDYYSGRSYNEQFF. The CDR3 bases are TGCAGTGACTATTATAGCGGGCGTTCCTACAATGAGCAGTTCTTC.